The rows below give T cell receptor beta chains drawn from one sample of a study of blood T cell repertoires in COVID-19. Repertoires were generated with immunoSEQ multiplex PCR, while TCRdb's copy carries only in-frame clones and drops some. This table holds over 25,000 clones, roughly 84% found once. Sequenced input: peripheral blood. The receptor set was obtained from a man older than 75 with active COVID-19. CDR3s include the opening cysteine and the closing phenylalanine or tryptophan. The D gene is left open where the match is weak. Not every row has a clone size; where given, it reads once, few, many or a size class.

>TRBD1|TRBJ1-2|-|TRBV4-1
TGCGCCAGCAGCCACTGGGACAGGGGAGACTATGGCTACACCTTC
CASSHWDRGDYGYTF
>-|TRBJ2-2|-|TRBV5-5
TGTGCCAGCAGCCTTAATAGGGAGCTGTTTTTT
CASSLNRELFF
>-|TRBJ1-2|-|TRBV3-1/TRBV3-2
TGTGCCAGCAGCGACCGAGGGGGCTATGGCTACACCTTC
CASSDRGGYGYTF
>TRBD1|TRBJ1-2|few|TRBV6-1
TGTGCCAGCAGTGAAGCAATGGGGGCGGGACAGGGCTATGGCTACACCTTC
CASSEAMGAGQGYGYTF
>-|TRBJ2-5|-|TRBV5-6
TGTGCCAGCAGCAGCGGCCCTAGCGCAGAGACCCAGTACTTC
CASSSGPSAETQYF
>-|TRBJ1-4|few|TRBV2
TGTGCCAGCAGTATTCTGGCAGGTTCTAATGAAAAACTGTTTTTT
CASSILAGSNEKLFF
>-|TRBJ1-6|few|TRBV6-5
TGTGCCAGCAACAACGCAGTGGGGGGGAATTCACCCCTCCACTTT
CASNNAVGGNSPLHF
>-|TRBJ2-1|few|TRBV11-1
TGTGCCAGCAGCTTAGTCCGGAGCAATGAGCAGTTCTTC
CASSLVRSNEQFF
>TRBD2|TRBJ2-5|few|TRBV4-2
TGTGCCAGCAGCGAGACTAGCGGGGAAGAGACCCAGTACTTC
CASSETSGEETQYF
>-|TRBJ2-1|-|TRBV11-3
TGTGCCAGCAGCTTAAGCGGGTCCTACAATGAGCAGTTCTTC
CASSLSGSYNEQFF
>TRBD1|TRBJ1-4|-|TRBV9
TGTGCCAGCAGCCCACACGGGACAGCTAATGAAAAACTGTTTTTT
CASSPHGTANEKLFF
>TRBD1|TRBJ1-1|-|TRBV12-3/TRBV12-4
TGTGCCAGCAGACCGGGGACAGGGGGCATTTTCTTT
CASRPGTGGIFF
>-|TRBJ2-2|-|TRBV6-5
TGTGCCAGCACCCAAAGGGGAGGGGGAACCGGGGAGCTGTTTTTT
CASTQRGGGTGELFF
>TRBD2|TRBJ2-2|-|TRBV24-1
TGTGCCACCAGTCACGGGGGGTCGAACACCGGGGAGCTGTTTTTT
CATSHGGSNTGELFF
>-|TRBJ2-5|few|TRBV5-1
TGCGCCAGCAGCTTAGAGATTCCGTACCAAGAGACCCAGTACTTC
CASSLEIPYQETQYF
>TRBD1|TRBJ1-2|-|TRBV3-1/TRBV3-2
TGTGCCAGCAGCCCCGGGACAGCCTATGGCTACACCTTC
CASSPGTAYGYTF
>-|TRBJ2-3|-|TRBV14
TGTGCCAGCAGCCGACGACGGGGGACAGATACGCAGTATTTT
CASSRRRGTDTQYF
>-|TRBJ1-1|-|TRBV5-1
TGCGCCAGCAGCCCACCCAGGGTAGGGACTGAAGCTTTCTTT
CASSPPRVGTEAFF
>-|TRBJ2-5|-|TRBV5-1
TGCGCCAGCAGCTTGGGGCCCGGGGGGCGGACCCAGTACTTC
CASSLGPGGRTQYF
>TRBD2|TRBJ2-5|once|TRBV6-5
TGTGCCAGCAGTCAGACTAGCGGGGGGTACGAGACCCAGTACTTC
CASSQTSGGYETQYF
>-|TRBJ2-5|-|TRBV19
TGTGCCAGTAGTATTCCGGGACTCCGACAAGAGACCCAGTACTTC
CASSIPGLRQETQYF
>TRBD1|TRBJ2-6|-|TRBV19
TGTGCCAGTAGTAGACAGGGGGCTCTGGGGGCCAACGTCCTGACTTTC
CASSRQGALGANVLTF
>TRBD2|TRBJ2-7|-|TRBV6-5
TGTGCCAGCAGTCAAACTAGCGGGGGGCCCTGGGAGCAGTACTTC
CASSQTSGGPWEQYF
>TRBD1|TRBJ2-6|-|TRBV7-6
TGTGCCAGCAGCTCTTACAGGGGCGCTGGGGCCAACGTCCTGACTTTC
CASSSYRGAGANVLTF
>-|TRBJ2-2|once|TRBV11-2
TGTGCCAGCAGCTTAGGGAGCACCGGGGAGCTGTTTTTT
CASSLGSTGELFF
>-|TRBJ2-7|-|TRBV6-1
TGTGCCAGCAGTGAATACCAGGGCTACGAGCAGTACTTC
CASSEYQGYEQYF
>-|TRBJ2-3|-|TRBV5-5
TGTGCCAGCAGCCCCGGTGTAGCGGACACAGATACGCAGTATTTT
CASSPGVADTDTQYF
>-|TRBJ1-6|-|TRBV5-1
TGCGCCAGCAGCTTAGACAGAGGACCCCTCCACTTT
CASSLDRGPLHF
>-|TRBJ2-1|-|TRBV5-1
TGCGCCAGCAGCACTAGTTCCTCCTACAATGAGCAGTTCTTC
CASSTSSSYNEQFF
>TRBD2|TRBJ2-1|-|TRBV10-3
TGTGCCATCAGTGACCAGCGGGGGGGTGGCAATGAGCAGTTCTTC
CAISDQRGGGNEQFF
>TRBD1|TRBJ2-5|-|TRBV9
TGTGCCAGCAGCGCCAGGGGGATAGGCCAAGAGACCCAGTACTTC
CASSARGIGQETQYF
>-|TRBJ1-5|-|TRBV27
TGTGCCAGCAGTTCAGCCCTGGGGAGTCTGGATCAGCCCCAGCATTTT
CASSSALGSLDQPQHF
>-|TRBJ1-4|-|TRBV6-1
TGTGCCAGCAGTGTACAGGGCGGGGGAACTAATGAAAAACTGTTTTTT
CASSVQGGGTNEKLFF
>-|TRBJ2-7|-|TRBV10-1
TGCGCCAGCAGTGAGTCGGCGGGAACCTACGAGCAGTACTTC
CASSESAGTYEQYF
>TRBD1|TRBJ1-5|-|TRBV30
TGTGCCTGGAGTCGCTCCGGGACAGGGGGTCAGCCCCAGCATTTT
CAWSRSGTGGQPQHF
>-|TRBJ1-2|few|TRBV3-1/TRBV3-2
TGTGCCAGCAGCCAAGAAGCCAGGAACGACTATGGCTACACCTTC
CASSQEARNDYGYTF
>TRBD1|TRBJ1-2|-|TRBV6-2/TRBV6-3
TGTGCCAGCAGTTTTGCCGGGACAGGGTTTGGCTACACCTTC
CASSFAGTGFGYTF
>TRBD2|TRBJ2-5|-|TRBV6-5
TGTGCCAGCAGTGACTCGGGGGGGACATCTACCCAGTACTTC
CASSDSGGTSTQYF
>-|TRBJ2-3|once|TRBV10-3
TGTGCCATCAGTGAGGGCAGGGATGGAGATACGCAGTATTTT
CAISEGRDGDTQYF
>-|TRBJ1-1|-|TRBV6-5
TGTGCCAGCAGTTACTCGGGAGGGGCGAACACTGAAGCTTTCTTT
CASSYSGGANTEAFF
>TRBD1|TRBJ2-1|-|TRBV2
TGTGCCAGCTGGGGACAGGCCACAGGTGAGCAGTTCTTC
CASWGQATGEQFF
>-|TRBJ2-3|-|TRBV18
TGTGCCAGCTCACCATCCCCTAGCGTTGCTCACACAGATACGCAGTATTTT
CASSPSPSVAHTDTQYF
>-|TRBJ1-6|-|TRBV6-1
TGTGCCAGCAGTGACACAGGCCTCTATAATTCACCCCTCCACTTT
CASSDTGLYNSPLHF
>-|TRBJ2-1|-|TRBV7-9
TGTGCCAGCAGCTTACCGGGCTCCTACAATGAGCAGTTCTTC
CASSLPGSYNEQFF
>-|TRBJ1-1|-|TRBV5-1
TGCGCCAGCAGCTTGGGGCCGCAGACAGAGAACACTGAAGCTTTCTTT
CASSLGPQTENTEAFF
>TRBD2|TRBJ2-3|-|TRBV19
TGTGCCAGTAGTACCGGGACTAGCGGGGGCACAGATACGCAGTATTTT
CASSTGTSGGTDTQYF
>-|TRBJ1-1|-|TRBV6-5
TGTGCCAGCGGGCGGGAAGGCAACACTGAAGCTTTCTTT
CASGREGNTEAFF
>TRBD1|TRBJ1-1|few|TRBV5-6
TGTGCCAGCAGCTTCCTTATCAGGGGGCAAGGAGCTGAAGCTTTCTTT
CASSFLIRGQGAEAFF
>TRBD1|TRBJ2-5|-|TRBV7-9
TGTGCCAGCAGCTTAGTAGGACAGGTTGTTTTAGAGACCCAGTACTTC
CASSLVGQVVLETQYF